The clone carrying this T cell receptor beta chain occurred a few times. The sample originates from a study of patients and donors after allogeneic stem cell transplantation. TCRdb processed the RT-PCR reads anew with MiXCR; each CDR3 protein has one entry. Of about 57,000 distinct CDR3 sequences in the sample, less than 15% are singletons; the top ten hold about a third. The CDR3 totals 13 residues. The V gene's germline CDR1 is MNHEY and CDR2 SMNVEV (reference sequence). With 4 bases removed from V and 0 bases from J, the gap between germline ends came to 7 bases. This chain joins TRBV27 and TRBJ2-7; TRBD1 is a possible D gene (6 bases). The sample taken for sequencing was blood, either unsorted or a sorted T cell fraction (not recorded which). This clonotype originated in a human donor who was either an allogeneic HSCT recipient or a stem cell or donor lymphocyte infusion donor (not recorded which). It is not recorded whose cells these are; they may come from a transplant donor. Here the CDR3 reads CASSSDSSYEQYF. The CDR3, as DNA: TGTGCCAGCAGTTCGGACAGCTCCTACGAGCAGTACTTC.